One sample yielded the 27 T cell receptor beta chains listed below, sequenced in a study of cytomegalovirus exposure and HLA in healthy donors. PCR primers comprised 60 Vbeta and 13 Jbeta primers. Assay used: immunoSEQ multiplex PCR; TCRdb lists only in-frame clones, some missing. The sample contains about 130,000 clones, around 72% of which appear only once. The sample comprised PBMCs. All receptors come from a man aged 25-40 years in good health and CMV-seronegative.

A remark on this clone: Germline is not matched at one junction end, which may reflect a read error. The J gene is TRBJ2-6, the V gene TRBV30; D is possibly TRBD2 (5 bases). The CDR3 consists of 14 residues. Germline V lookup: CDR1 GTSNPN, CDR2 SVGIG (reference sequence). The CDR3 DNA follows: TGTGCCTGGAGTACGGGGTCTGAGGCCAACGTCCTGACTTTC. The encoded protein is CAWSTGSEANVLTF. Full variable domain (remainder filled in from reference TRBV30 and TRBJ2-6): SQTIHQWPATLVQPVGSPLSLECTVEGTSNPNLYWYRQAAGRGLQLLFYSVGIGQISSEVPQNLSASRPQDRQFILSSKKLLLSDSGFYLCAWSTGSEANVLTFGAGSRLTVL.

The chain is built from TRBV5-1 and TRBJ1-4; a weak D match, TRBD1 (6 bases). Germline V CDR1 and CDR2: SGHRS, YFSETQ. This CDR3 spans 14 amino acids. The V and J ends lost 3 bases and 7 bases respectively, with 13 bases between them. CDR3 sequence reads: CASSYTGIGEKLFF. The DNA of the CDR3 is TGCGCCAGCAGCTATACAGGGATTGGTGAAAAACTGTTTTTT.

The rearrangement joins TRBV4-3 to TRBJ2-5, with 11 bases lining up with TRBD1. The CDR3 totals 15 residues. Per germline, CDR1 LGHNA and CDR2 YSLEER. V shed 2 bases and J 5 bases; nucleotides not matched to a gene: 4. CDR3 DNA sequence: TGCGCCAGCAGCCAACGGACAGGGGGCAGGGAGACCCAGTACTTC. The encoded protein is CASSQRTGGRETQYF.

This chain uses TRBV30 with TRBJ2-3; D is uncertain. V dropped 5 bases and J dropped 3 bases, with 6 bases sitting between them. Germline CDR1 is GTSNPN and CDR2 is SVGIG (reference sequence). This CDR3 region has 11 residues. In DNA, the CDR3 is TGTGCCTGGGGGCCTACAGATACGCAGTATTTT. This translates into CAWGPTDTQYF.

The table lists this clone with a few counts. The CDR3 sequence: CASSFGQVDYEQYF. As DNA, the CDR3 is TGTGCCAGCAGTTTTGGACAGGTCGACTACGAGCAGTACTTC. The chain links TRBV6-6 to TRBJ2-7, with 7 bases that match TRBD1. CDR1 MNHNY and CDR2 SVGAGI come from the germline V gene (reference sequence). There are 14 residues in the CDR3. V lost 4 bases and J lost 3; bases outside the gene matches: 6.

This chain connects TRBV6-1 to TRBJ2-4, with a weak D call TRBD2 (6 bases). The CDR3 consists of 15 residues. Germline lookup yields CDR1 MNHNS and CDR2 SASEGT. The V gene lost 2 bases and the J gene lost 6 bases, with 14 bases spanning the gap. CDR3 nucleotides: TGTGCCAGCAGTGAATCCCAGGCGGGGCGAAACATTCAGTACTTC. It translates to CASSESQAGRNIQYF.

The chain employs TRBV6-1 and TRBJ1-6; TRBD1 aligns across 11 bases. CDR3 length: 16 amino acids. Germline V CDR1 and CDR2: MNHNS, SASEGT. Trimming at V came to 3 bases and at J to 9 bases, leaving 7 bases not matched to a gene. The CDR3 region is CASSDEDRGLGSPLHF. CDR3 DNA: TGTGCCAGCAGTGATGAGGACAGGGGGCTGGGTTCACCCCTCCACTTT.

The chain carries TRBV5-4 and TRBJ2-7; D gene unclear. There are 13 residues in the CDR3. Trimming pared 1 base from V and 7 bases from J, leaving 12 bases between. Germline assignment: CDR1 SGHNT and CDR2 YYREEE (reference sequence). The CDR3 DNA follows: TGTGCCAGCAGCTTGCCCGGGTTCCGGGAGCAGTACTTC. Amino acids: CASSLPGFREQYF.

As DNA, the CDR3 is TGTGCCAGCAGTGAGGGGACACTCGCTCAGCCCCAGCATTTT. Translation gives CASSEGTLAQPQHF. The J gene is TRBJ1-5, the V gene TRBV2, with a tentative D call TRBD1 (6 bases). V lost 3 bases and J 6 bases, leaving 12 bases between the germline ends. Germline CDR1 is SNHLY and CDR2 is FYNNEI. This CDR3 is 14 amino acids long.

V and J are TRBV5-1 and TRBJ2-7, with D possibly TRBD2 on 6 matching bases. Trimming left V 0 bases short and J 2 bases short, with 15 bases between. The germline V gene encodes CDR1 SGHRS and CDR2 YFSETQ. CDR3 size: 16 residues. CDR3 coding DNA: TGCGCCAGCAGCTTGGTGGGGGGACCCTGGCCCTACGAGCAGTACTTC. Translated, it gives CASSLVGGPWPYEQYF.

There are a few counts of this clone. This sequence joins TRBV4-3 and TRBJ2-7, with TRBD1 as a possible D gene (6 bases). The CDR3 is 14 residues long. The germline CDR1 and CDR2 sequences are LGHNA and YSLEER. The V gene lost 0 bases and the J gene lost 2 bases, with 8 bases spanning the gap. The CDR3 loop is CASSQDRGPYEQYF. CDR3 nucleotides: TGCGCCAGCAGCCAAGACAGGGGACCCTACGAGCAGTACTTC.

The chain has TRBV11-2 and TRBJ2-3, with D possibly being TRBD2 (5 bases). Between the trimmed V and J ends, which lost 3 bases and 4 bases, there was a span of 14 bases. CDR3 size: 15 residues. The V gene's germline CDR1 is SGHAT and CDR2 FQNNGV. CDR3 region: CASSFIGNDADTQYF. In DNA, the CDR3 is TGTGCCAGCAGCTTCATCGGGAACGACGCAGATACGCAGTATTTT.

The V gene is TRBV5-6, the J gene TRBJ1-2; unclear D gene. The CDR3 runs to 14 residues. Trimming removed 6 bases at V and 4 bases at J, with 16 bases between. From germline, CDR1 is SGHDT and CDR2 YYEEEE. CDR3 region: CASNPSPAGYGYTF. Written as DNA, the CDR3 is TGTGCCAGCAACCCGTCCCCCGCGGGCTATGGCTACACCTTC.

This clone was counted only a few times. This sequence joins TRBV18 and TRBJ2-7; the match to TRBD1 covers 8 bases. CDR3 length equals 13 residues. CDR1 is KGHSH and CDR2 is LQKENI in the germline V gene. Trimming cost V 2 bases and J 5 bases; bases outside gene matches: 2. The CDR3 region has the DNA TGTGCCAGCTCACCAGGGACAGGCGACGAGCAGTACTTC. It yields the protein CASSPGTGDEQYF.

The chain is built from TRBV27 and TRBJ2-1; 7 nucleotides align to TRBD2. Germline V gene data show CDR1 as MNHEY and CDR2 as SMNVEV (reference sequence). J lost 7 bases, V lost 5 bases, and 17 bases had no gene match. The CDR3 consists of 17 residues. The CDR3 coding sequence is TGTGCCAGCAGTCCTACCGGTGGGGGGGGACCTAAGAATGAGCAGTTCTTC. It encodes CASSPTGGGGPKNEQFF.

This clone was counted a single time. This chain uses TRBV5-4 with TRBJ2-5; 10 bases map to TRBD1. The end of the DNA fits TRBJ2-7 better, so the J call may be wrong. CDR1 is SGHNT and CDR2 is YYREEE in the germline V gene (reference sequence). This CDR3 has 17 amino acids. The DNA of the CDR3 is TGTGCCAGCAGCTTGGGGGCCGGGACAGGGGTGTCCTACGAGCAGTACTTC. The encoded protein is CASSLGAGTGVSYEQYF.

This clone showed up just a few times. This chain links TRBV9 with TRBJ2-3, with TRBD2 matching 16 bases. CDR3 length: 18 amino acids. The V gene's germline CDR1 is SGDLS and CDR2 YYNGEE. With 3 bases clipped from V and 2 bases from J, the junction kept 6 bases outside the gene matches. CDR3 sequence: CASSDPGLAGGFTDTQYF. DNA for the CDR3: TGTGCCAGCAGCGACCCGGGACTAGCGGGGGGGTTCACAGATACGCAGTATTTT.

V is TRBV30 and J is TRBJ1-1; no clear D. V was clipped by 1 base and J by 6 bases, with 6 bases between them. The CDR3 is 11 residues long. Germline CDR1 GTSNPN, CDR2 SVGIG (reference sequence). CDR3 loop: CAWSATPEAFF. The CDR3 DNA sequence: TGTGCCTGGAGTGCGACACCTGAAGCTTTCTTT. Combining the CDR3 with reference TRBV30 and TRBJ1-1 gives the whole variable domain SQTIHQWPATLVQPVGSPLSLECTVEGTSNPNLYWYRQAAGRGLQLLFYSVGIGQISSEVPQNLSASRPQDRQFILSSKKLLLSDSGFYLCAWSATPEAFFGQGTRLTVV.

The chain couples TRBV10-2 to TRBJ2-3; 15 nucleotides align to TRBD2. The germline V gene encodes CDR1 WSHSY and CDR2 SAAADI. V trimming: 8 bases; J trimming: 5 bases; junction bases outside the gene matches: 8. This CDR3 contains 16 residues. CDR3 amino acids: CASLRWTSGGGDTQYF. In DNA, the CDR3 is TGCGCCAGCCTAAGATGGACTAGCGGGGGGGGAGATACGCAGTATTTT.

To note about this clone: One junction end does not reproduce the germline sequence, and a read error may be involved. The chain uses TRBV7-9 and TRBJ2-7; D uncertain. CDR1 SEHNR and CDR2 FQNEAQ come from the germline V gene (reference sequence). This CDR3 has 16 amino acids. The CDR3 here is CSSRNTGRGGSYEQYF. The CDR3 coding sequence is TGTTCCAGCAGAAATACCGGTCGCGGTGGGTCCTACGAGCAGTACTTC.

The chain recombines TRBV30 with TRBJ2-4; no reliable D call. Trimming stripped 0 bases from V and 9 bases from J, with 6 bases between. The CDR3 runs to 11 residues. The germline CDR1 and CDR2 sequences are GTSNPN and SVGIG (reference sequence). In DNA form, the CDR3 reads TGTGCCTGGAGTGTGTCGAGCATTCAGTACTTC. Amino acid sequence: CAWSVSSIQYF.

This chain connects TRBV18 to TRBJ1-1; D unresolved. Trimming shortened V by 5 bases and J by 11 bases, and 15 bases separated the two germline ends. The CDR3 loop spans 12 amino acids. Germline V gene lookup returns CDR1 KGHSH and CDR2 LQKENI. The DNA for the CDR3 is TGTGCCAGCTCAGCTATCGCTCCCTGGGCTTTCTTT. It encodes CASSAIAPWAFF.

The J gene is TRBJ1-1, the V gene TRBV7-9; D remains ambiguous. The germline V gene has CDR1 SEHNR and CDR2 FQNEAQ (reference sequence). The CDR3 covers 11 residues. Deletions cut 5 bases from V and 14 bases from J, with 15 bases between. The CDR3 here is CASSPGGNVFF. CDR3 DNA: TGTGCCAGCAGCCCGGGCGGGAACGTCTTCTTT. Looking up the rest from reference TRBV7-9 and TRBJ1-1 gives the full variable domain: DTGVSQNPRHKITKRGQNVTFRCDPISEHNRLYWYRQTLGQGPEFLTYFQNEAQLEKSRLLSDRFSAERPKGSFSTLEIQRTEQGDSAMYLCASSPGGNVFFGQGTRLTVV.

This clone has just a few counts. The CDR3 coding sequence is TGTGCCAGAAGCTTGGGCAGGGGCCTAGACTATGGCTACACCTTC. Protein: CARSLGRGLDYGYTF. The V call is TRBV5-3, the J call TRBJ1-2, with D maybe TRBD1 (6 bases). TRBV5-3 has ORF status, its function being uncertain. The V and J ends lost 0 bases and 3 bases respectively, with 12 bases between them. This CDR3 is built from 15 residues.

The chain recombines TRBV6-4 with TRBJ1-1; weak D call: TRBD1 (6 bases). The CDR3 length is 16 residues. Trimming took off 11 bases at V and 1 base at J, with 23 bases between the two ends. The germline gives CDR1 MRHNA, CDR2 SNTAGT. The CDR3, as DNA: TGTGCCGGAGTACCCAGGGGAAGGTGTTGGAACACTGAAGCTTTCTTT. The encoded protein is CAGVPRGRCWNTEAFF.

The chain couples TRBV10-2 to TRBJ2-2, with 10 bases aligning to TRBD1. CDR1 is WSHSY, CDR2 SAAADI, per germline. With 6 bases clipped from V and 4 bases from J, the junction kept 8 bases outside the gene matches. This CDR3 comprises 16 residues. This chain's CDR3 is CASSPTGGSGTGELFF. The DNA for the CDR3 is TGCGCCAGCAGCCCGACAGGGGGCTCGGGCACCGGGGAGCTGTTTTTT.

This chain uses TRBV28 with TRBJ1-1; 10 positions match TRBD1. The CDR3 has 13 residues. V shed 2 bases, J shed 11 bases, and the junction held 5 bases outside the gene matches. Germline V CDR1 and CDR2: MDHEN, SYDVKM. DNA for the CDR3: TGTGCCAGCAGTTTAACCGGGACAGGGGCCGCTTTCTTT. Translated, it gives CASSLTGTGAAFF.